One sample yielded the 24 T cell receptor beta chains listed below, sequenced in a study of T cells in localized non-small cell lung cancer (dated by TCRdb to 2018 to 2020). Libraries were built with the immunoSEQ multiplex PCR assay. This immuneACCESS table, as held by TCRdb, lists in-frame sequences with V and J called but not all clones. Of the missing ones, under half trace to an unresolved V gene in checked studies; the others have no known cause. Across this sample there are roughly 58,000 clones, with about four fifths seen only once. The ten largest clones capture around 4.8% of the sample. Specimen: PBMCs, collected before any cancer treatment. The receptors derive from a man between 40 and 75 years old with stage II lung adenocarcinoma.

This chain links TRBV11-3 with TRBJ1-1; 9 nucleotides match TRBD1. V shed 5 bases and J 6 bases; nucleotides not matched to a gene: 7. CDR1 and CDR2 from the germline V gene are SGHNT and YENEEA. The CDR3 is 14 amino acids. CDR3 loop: CASSVGTGRAEAFF. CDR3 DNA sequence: TGTGCCAGCAGCGTGGGGACAGGGAGAGCTGAAGCTTTCTTT. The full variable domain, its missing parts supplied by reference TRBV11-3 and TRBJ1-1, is EAGVVQSPRYKIIEKKQPVAFWCNPISGHNTLYWYLQNLGQGPELLIRYENEEAVDDSQLPKDRFSAERLKGVDSTLKIQPAELGDSAVYLCASSVGTGRAEAFFGQGTRLTVV.

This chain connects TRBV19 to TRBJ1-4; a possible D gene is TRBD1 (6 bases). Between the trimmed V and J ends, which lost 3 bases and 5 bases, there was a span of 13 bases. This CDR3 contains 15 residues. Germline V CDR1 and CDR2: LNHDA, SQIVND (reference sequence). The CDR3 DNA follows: TGTGCCAGTAGTATCTTCAGGGGTCCAAATGAAAAACTGTTTTTT. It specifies CASSIFRGPNEKLFF.

Here the CDR3 reads CASSPPGGREYF. The CDR3 nucleotides read TGTGCCAGCAGCCCGCCGGGCGGGCGGGAGTATTTT. The J gene is TRBJ2-3, the V gene TRBV6-5; tentatively, D is TRBD2 (5 bases). The CDR3 extends over 12 amino acids. Trimming stripped 6 bases from V and 13 bases from J, with 17 bases between. Looked up from germline, CDR1 is MNHEY and CDR2 is SVGAGI.

CDR3 amino acids: CASSLRGSSSGNTIYF. As DNA, the CDR3 is TGTGCCAGCAGCTTACGGGGGTCGAGCTCTGGAAACACCATATATTTT. This chain uses TRBV11-2 with TRBJ1-3; TRBD1 might be the D (5 bases). V was shortened by 2 bases and J by 0 bases, with 11 bases between the two germline ends. CDR1 is SGHAT, CDR2 FQNNGV, per germline. The CDR3 is made up of 16 amino acids. Full variable domain (rest looked up from reference TRBV11-2 and TRBJ1-3): EAGVAQSPRYKIIEKRQSVAFWCNPISGHATLYWYQQILGQGPKLLIQFQNNGVVDDSQLPKDRFSAERLKGVDSTLKIQPAKLEDSAVYLCASSLRGSSSGNTIYFGEGSWLTVV.

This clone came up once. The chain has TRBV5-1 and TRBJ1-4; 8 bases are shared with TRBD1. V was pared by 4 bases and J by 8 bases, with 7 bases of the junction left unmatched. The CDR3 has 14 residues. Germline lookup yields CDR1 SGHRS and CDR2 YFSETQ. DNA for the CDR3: TGCGCCAGCAGCCACGGACAGGGAGAGGAAAAACTGTTTTTT. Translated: CASSHGQGEEKLFF.

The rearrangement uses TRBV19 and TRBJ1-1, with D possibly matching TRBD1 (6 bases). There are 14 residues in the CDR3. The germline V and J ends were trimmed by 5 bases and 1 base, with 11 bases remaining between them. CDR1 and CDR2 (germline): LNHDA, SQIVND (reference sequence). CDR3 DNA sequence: TGTGCCAGTAGTGAACAGGGCACGAACACTGAAGCTTTCTTT. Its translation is CASSEQGTNTEAFF.

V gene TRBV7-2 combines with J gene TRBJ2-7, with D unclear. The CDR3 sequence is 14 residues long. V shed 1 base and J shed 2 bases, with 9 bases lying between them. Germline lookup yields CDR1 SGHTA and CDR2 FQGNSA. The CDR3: CASSLGGSPYEQYF. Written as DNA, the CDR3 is TGTGCCAGCAGCTTAGGTGGCAGCCCCTACGAGCAGTACTTC.

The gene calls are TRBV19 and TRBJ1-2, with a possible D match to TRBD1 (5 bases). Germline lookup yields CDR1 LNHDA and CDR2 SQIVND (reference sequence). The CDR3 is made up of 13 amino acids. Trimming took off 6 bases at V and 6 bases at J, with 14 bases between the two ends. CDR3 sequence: CASSRSTADGYTF. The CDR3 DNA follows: TGTGCCAGTAGCCGGTCGACAGCCGATGGCTACACCTTC.

The CDR3 spells CASSYGPEEQFF. CDR3 nucleotide sequence: TGTGCCAGCAGCTACGGACCTGAAGAGCAGTTCTTC. The rearrangement uses TRBV7-8 and TRBJ2-1; D uncertain. The CDR3 has 12 amino acids. From germline, CDR1 is SGHVS and CDR2 FQNEAQ. V gave up 4 bases and J gave up 10 bases, with 11 bases separating them. Complete variable domain (other parts from reference TRBV7-8 and TRBJ2-1): GAGVSQSPRYKVAKRGQDVALRCDPISGHVSLFWYQQALGQGPEFLTYFQNEAQLDKSGLPSDRFFAERPEGSVSTLKIQRTQQEDSAVYLCASSYGPEEQFFGPGTRLTVL.

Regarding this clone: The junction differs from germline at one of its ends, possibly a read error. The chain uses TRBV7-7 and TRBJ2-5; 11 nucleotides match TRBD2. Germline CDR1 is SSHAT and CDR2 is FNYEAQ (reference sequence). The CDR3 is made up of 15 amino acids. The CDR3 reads CASSPTSGNGETQYF. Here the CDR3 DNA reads TGTGCTAGCAGCCCGACTAGCGGGAACGGGGAGACCCAGTACTTC.

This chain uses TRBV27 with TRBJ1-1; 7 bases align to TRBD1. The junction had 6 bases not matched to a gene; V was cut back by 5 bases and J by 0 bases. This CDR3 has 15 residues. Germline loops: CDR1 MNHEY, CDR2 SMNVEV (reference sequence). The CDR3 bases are TGTGCCAGCAGTAAATCCGGGACAGTGAACACTGAAGCTTTCTTT. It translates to CASSKSGTVNTEAFF.

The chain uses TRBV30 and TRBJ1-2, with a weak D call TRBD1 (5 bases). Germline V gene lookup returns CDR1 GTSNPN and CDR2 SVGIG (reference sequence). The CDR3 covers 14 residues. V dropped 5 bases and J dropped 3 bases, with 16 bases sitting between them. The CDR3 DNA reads TGTGCCTGGCGGGGGGTTGGGGATTACTATGGCTACACCTTC. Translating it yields CAWRGVGDYYGYTF.

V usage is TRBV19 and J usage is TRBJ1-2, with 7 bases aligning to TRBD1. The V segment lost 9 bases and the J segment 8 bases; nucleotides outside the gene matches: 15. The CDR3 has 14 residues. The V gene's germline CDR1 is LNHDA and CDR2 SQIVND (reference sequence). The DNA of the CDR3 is TGTGCCAGCAGACAGGGAATGACGGTGTCAGGCTACACCTTC. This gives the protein CASRQGMTVSGYTF.

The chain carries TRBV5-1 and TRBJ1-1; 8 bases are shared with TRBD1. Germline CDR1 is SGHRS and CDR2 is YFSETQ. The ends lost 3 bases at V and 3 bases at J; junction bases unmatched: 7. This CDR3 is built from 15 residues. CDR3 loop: CASSSGGGGYTEAFF. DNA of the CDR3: TGCGCCAGCAGCTCAGGGGGCGGTGGGTACACTGAAGCTTTCTTT.

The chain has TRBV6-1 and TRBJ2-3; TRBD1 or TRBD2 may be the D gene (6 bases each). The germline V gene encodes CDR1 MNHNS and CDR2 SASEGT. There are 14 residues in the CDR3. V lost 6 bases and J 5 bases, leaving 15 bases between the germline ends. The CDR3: CASRLGGPGDTQYF. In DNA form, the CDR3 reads TGTGCCAGCAGGTTAGGGGGGCCTGGAGATACGCAGTATTTT.

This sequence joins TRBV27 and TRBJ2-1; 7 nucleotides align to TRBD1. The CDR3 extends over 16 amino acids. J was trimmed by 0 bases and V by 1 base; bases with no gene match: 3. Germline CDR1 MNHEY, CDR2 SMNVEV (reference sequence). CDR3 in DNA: TGTGCCAGCAGTTTATTGGGACAGAGCTCCTACAATGAGCAGTTCTTC. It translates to CASSLLGQSSYNEQFF.

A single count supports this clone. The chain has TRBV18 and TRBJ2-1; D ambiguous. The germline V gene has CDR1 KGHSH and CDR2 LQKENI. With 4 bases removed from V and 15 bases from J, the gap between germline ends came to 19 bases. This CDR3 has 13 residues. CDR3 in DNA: TGTGCCAGCTCACGTAAATCAGAAAGTATAGGGTTCTTC. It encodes CASSRKSESIGFF.

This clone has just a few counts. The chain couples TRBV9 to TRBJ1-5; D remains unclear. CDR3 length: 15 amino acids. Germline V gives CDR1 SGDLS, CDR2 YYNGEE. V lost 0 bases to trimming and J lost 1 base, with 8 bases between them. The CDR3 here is CASSVGTLSNQPQHF. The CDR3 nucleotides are TGTGCCAGCAGCGTAGGCACCCTAAGCAATCAGCCCCAGCATTTT.

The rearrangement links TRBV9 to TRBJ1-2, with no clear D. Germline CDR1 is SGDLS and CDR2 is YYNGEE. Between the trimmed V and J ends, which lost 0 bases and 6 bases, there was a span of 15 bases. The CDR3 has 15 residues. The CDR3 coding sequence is TGTGCCAGCAGCGTAGAGTCGCAGGCTGTAGATGGCTACACCTTC. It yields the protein CASSVESQAVDGYTF. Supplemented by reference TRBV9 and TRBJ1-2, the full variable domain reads DSGVTQTPKHLITATGQRVTLRCSPRSGDLSVYWYQQSLDQGLQFLIQYYNGEERAKGNILERFSAQQFPDLHSELNLSSLELGDSALYFCASSVESQAVDGYTFGSGTRLTVV.

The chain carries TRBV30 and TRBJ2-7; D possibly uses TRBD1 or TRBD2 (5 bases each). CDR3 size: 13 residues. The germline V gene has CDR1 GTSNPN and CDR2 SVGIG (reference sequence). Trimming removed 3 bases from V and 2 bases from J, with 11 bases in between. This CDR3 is CAWSVGPTYEQYF. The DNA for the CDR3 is TGTGCCTGGAGCGTGGGACCAACCTACGAGCAGTACTTC.

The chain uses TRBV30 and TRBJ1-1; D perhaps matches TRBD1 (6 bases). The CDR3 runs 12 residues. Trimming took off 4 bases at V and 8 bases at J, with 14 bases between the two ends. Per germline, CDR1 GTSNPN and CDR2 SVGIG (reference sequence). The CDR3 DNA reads TGTGCCTGGAAAGACAGGAGGGGGGAAGCTTTCTTT. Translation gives CAWKDRRGEAFF.

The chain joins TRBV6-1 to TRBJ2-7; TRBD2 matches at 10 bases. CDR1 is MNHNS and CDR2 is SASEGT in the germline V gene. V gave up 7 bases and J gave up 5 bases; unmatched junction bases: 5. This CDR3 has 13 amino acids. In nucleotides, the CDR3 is TGTGCCAGCAACCTAGCGGGGGAGAACGAGCAGTACTTC. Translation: CASNLAGENEQYF.

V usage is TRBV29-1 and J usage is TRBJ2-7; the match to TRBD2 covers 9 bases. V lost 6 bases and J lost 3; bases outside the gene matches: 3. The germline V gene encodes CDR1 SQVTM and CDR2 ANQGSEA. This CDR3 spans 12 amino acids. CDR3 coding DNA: TGCAGCGTCCGACTAGCGGTCTACGAGCAGTACTTC. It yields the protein CSVRLAVYEQYF.

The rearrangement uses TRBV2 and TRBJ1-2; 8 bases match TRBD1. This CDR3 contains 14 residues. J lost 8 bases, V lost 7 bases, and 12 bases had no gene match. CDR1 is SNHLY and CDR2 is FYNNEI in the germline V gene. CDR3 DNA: TGTGCCAGCAAATCCGGGACAGGTGAAATCGGCTACACCTTC. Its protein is CASKSGTGEIGYTF.